This passage covers 3 T cell receptor beta chains from one sample sequenced in a study of blood T cell repertoires in COVID-19. Produced via immunoSEQ multiplex PCR; TCRdb's table is partial and in-frame only. The table records about 87,000 clones, roughly 86% of them present only once. What was sequenced was peripheral blood. The origin of the receptors is a man in his forties with acute or convalescent COVID-19.

The genes are TRBV30 and TRBJ1-4; 10 nucleotides align to TRBD1. The CDR3 loop spans 14 amino acids. The germline V gene encodes CDR1 GTSNPN and CDR2 SVGIG (reference sequence). J was trimmed by 8 bases and V by 5 bases; bases with no gene match: 8. The CDR3 sequence: CAWGEGTGDEKLFF. The CDR3 bases are TGTGCCTGGGGGGAAGGGACAGGGGACGAAAAACTGTTTTTT.

The V and J genes are TRBV27 and TRBJ2-5, with D perhaps matching TRBD1 (6 bases). CDR3 length: 14 residues. V lost 6 bases and J lost 5, with 16 bases in between. Germline values: CDR1 MNHEY, CDR2 SMNVEV (reference sequence). CDR3 sequence: CASSGNRARETQYF. The CDR3 bases are TGTGCCAGCAGCGGCAACAGGGCTAGGGAGACCCAGTACTTC.

This chain connects TRBV19 to TRBJ2-2; TRBD2 aligns across 8 bases. Trimming at V came to 6 bases and at J to 6 bases, leaving 9 bases not matched to a gene. This CDR3 is 15 amino acids long. CDR1 is LNHDA, CDR2 SQIVND, per germline (reference sequence). The CDR3 here is CASSQLAARAGELFF. CDR3 bases: TGTGCCAGTAGCCAACTAGCGGCAAGAGCCGGGGAGCTGTTTTTT.